This T cell receptor beta chain emerged from a study of blood T cell repertoires in COVID-19 (TCRdb year 2020). Describing the broader study: Samples from collaborators originated in the United States, Italy and Spain and spanned both the acute and convalescent phases of COVID-19. The repertoires were released in a freely available public database meant as a resource for research on the immune response to SARS-CoV-2. The dataset comprised deeply sampled blood TCRbeta repertoires from subjects exposed to, actively infected with, or recovered from COVID-19. The material from the prospective study consisted of cDNA or gDNA derived from T cells, B-cell-depleted T cells, or PBMCs. The samples were drawn from the first 160 participants of the ongoing ImmuneRACE study and from 1,254 subjects provided by 6 global collaborators. A de-identified subject ID, COVID-19 status, age in years and sex were almost always included in the sample metadata. Where available, HLA class I and class II types were obtained from metadata supplied by the sample provider rather than from assay-based typing.

Spanning cysteine to phenylalanine, the CDR3 consists of 17 amino acids. CDR3 DNA only is kept here, 51 bases in frame from base 1. Trimming takes 0 bases off V and 4 bases off J; junction bases not matched to a gene: 11. The germline V gene (reference sequence) specifies SEHNR as CDR1 and FQNEAQ as CDR2. TCRbeta CDR3 regions were amplified from genomic DNA using the immunoSEQ Assay, a bias-controlled multiplex PCR. The authors processed their data as follows. The number of nucleated cells in each sample was estimated from the amplification of reference gene primers within the assay. Sequence reads were collapsed and filtered to measure the absolute abundance of every unique TCRbeta CDR3 rearrangement. For each sample, productive Simpson clonality was calculated as the square root of Simpson's diversity index over productive rearrangements. TCRdb's version of the immuneACCESS table is confined to in-frame rearrangements and falls short of the full clone set. An unresolved V gene accounts for under half of the shortfall where checked; the remainder is of unknown origin. V, J and clone size are taken as reported in that table, and D and trimming were inferred from the DNA itself. The sample yields about 380,000 clones; around 89% were counted once. The ten largest clones represent about 6.5% of the sample.

General study outcomes and caveats: Clinical and demographic metadata were provided uncurated, with the amount varying by source and participant.

This clone showed up just a few times. Its antigen is unknown. Nothing much larger sits one base from this clone, and base qualities are not available. Whole blood was collected in K2EDTA tubes by collaborating institutions according to the institutions' own protocols. For TCRbeta analysis, collaborator samples were shipped as frozen whole blood, as isolated PBMCs, or as DNA extracted from either sample type. The chain was built from TRBV7-9 and TRBJ1-2, and 7 bases in between align with TRBD1. The origin of this receptor is a man aged 18 to 29 with active or convalescent COVID-19. The sequenced sample consisted of peripheral blood. The sequenced DNA is TGTGCCAGCAGCTTAGCGGTTCGGACGCGGACAGGCTATGGCTACACCTTC. Translation gives CASSLAVRTRTGYGYTF.